Listed below are T cell receptor beta chains from one sample, sequenced in a study of cytomegalovirus exposure and HLA in healthy donors. Generated by immunoSEQ multiplex PCR, the TCRdb table keeps only in-frame clones and is missing some. The sample carries 150,000 to 200,000 clones, around 82% recorded once. What was sequenced was PBMCs. These receptors were taken from a woman aged 25 to 39 in good health and CMV-seropositive. Each CDR3 is given with its conserved first and last residue. Fields, in order: CDR3 DNA, CDR3 protein, J gene, clone size, D gene, V gene. D genes are given only for firm matches. Not every row has a clone size; where given, it reads once, few, many or a size class.

TGTGCCAGCAGTCCGCTAGCGGGGTTGGAGCAGTTCTTC | CASSPLAGLEQFF | TRBJ2-1 | few | TRBD2 | TRBV28
TGTGCCAGTAGTATCGTCCTTAGCGCAGATACGCAGTATTTT | CASSIVLSADTQYF | TRBJ2-3 | . | . | TRBV19
TGTGCCAGCAGCGTAGGAGTCGGGGAGCGGTACGAGCAGTACTTC | CASSVGVGERYEQYF | TRBJ2-7 | . | . | TRBV9
TGTGCCAGCAGCTTGAAGGGAGGGGAGACCCAGTACTTC | CASSLKGGETQYF | TRBJ2-5 | . | TRBD2 | TRBV5-4
TGTGCCAGCAGCGGGAGGGGGGCAACTAATGAAAAACTGTTTTTT | CASSGRGATNEKLFF | TRBJ1-4 | . | . | TRBV7-2
TGTGCCAGCAGGACCACCGGGGTCACTGAAGCTTTCTTT | CASRTTGVTEAFF | TRBJ1-1 | . | . | TRBV25-1
TGTGCCAGCTCACCAATGGGGCAGCGGGAGCTGTTTTTT | CASSPMGQRELFF | TRBJ2-2 | . | . | TRBV18
TGCGCCAGCAGCTTGTCCGGGGAGAACATTCAGTACTTC | CASSLSGENIQYF | TRBJ2-4 | . | . | TRBV5-1
TGTGCCAGCAGTTCCGGGTATGGCTACACCTTC | CASSSGYGYTF | TRBJ1-2 | . | . | TRBV28
TGTGCCAGCAACCCCATCGGACAGGGGGGTTCCACAGATACGCAGTATTTT | CASNPIGQGGSTDTQYF | TRBJ2-3 | . | TRBD1 | TRBV5-6
TGTGCCAGCAGTTGGCGCTTCAGGGCCGGGACAGATACGCAGTATTTT | CASSWRFRAGTDTQYF | TRBJ2-3 | . | . | TRBV27
TGTGCCAGCAGCGGAGGGAATGAGCAGTTCTTC | CASSGGNEQFF | TRBJ2-1 | . | . | TRBV9
TGTTCCAGCAGCTTGATGGAGCAGCCCCAGCATTTT | CSSSLMEQPQHF | TRBJ1-5 | . | . | TRBV7-9
TGTGCCAGCAGCTTAGAGGCAGGTTTTCCATCCGAGCAGTACTTC | CASSLEAGFPSEQYF | TRBJ2-7 | . | . | TRBV7-8
TGCGCCAGCAGCTTCAGGGGGCAAGAGACCCAGTACTTC | CASSFRGQETQYF | TRBJ2-5 | once | TRBD1 | TRBV5-1
TGTGCCAGCAGTTTAGACTTCTCTAGCGGGAAGGTCGGGGAGCTGTTTTTT | CASSLDFSSGKVGELFF | TRBJ2-2 | . | TRBD2 | TRBV28
TGTGCCCACGGGAGGAGGGAGGCAGCTTTCTTT | CAHGRREAAFF | TRBJ1-1 | once | . | TRBV6-5
TGCGCCAGCAGCTTCGGGGGGAACTATGGCTACACCTTC | CASSFGGNYGYTF | TRBJ1-2 | . | . | TRBV5-1
TGTGCCAGCAGCTTAGATATGGCTAGCCGGTGGGAGCAGTTCTTC | CASSLDMASRWEQFF | TRBJ2-1 | . | . | TRBV11-3
TGTGCCAGTAGTATTATGCTAGCGGGAGTGAGGGAGCAGTACTTC | CASSIMLAGVREQYF | TRBJ2-7 | . | TRBD2 | TRBV19
TGTGCCAGCAGCTTGGAGGCCGGGATCGAGCAGTTCTTC | CASSLEAGIEQFF | TRBJ2-1 | . | . | TRBV5-4
TGTGCCAGCAAACCGGGATCAAGTTCTAACTATGGCTACACCTTC | CASKPGSSSNYGYTF | TRBJ1-2 | . | . | TRBV28
TGTGCCAGCAGCTTAGGTCGGGATCAGCCCCAGCATTTT | CASSLGRDQPQHF | TRBJ1-5 | . | . | TRBV7-2
TGTGCCAGCAGCTTGGGCTCACTGTCCGATGAGCAGTTCTTC | CASSLGSLSDEQFF | TRBJ2-1 | few | . | TRBV5-6
TGTGCCAGTAGTATAGATCAAGGCAGGGGGTCGTCCGATCAGCCCCAGCATTTT | CASSIDQGRGSSDQPQHF | TRBJ1-5 | . | TRBD1 | TRBV19
TGCGCCAGCAGCCAGATCACGGGACAGGGGTCCTACGAGCAGTACTTC | CASSQITGQGSYEQYF | TRBJ2-7 | . | TRBD1 | TRBV4-1